This T cell receptor (beta chain) was sequenced for a study of shared clonotypes between healthy human individuals. After removal of 5 bases from V and 4 bases from J, the junction contained 6 bases not matched to a gene. The germline gives CDR1 LNHDA, CDR2 SQIVND (reference sequence). This CDR3 region has 15 residues. The method was immunoSEQ multiplex PCR; TCRdb's version includes in-frame clones alone and lacks a portion of them. The sample holds millions of clones; roughly 93% are singletons and the top ten take about 0.39%. Whole-study findings and limits: Naive CD4 clonotypes overlapped across a handful of donors at roughly 5.1%.

In the case of this clone: The antigen remains undetermined.

This sequence was found in a young man in good health. Some clones in this sample may be carry-over from other donors' samples. The chain joins TRBV19 to TRBJ1-2; 11 positions match TRBD1. Sequenced input: naive CD4+ T cells from PBMCs. This sample's subset: CD45RA+ positively selected. The CDR3 is CASSARTGGAYGYTF. The CDR3 nucleotides are TGTGCCAGTAGTGCTCGGACAGGGGGCGCCTATGGCTACACCTTC.